This T cell receptor beta chain was identified in a study of CXCR3-negative and CXCR3-positive naive CD8 T cells. The germline V gene encodes CDR1 MDHEN and CDR2 SYDVKM. The CDR3 is 15 residues long. A word on this clonotype: Its antigen is not identified.

Overall study findings and caveats: In CXCR3-positive naive cells, the TRB CDR3s were more hydrophobic than in CXCR3-negative naive cells.

The authors prepared UMI-labeled TRB cDNA libraries by 5' RACE. TCRdb reprocessed the 5' RACE reads and reports one entry per CDR3 protein, with no DNA. This sample's clone table lists some 140,000 distinct CDR3 sequences. The chain combines TRBV28 with TRBJ2-7; as DNA is missing, the TRBD2 call by TCRdb cannot be tested. Sequencing was carried out using naive CXCR3+ CD8+ T cells from blood. Subset reported: CD45RO-CCR7+CD27+CD95- naive CD8+ T cells expressing CXCR3 (TNR3+). The TCR was taken from a human donor in good health. Some clones in this sample may be carry-over from other donors' samples. The CDR3: CASSSNPVSGYEQYF.